The 8 T cell receptor beta chains presented below share a single source sample, sequenced in a study of shared clonotypes between healthy human individuals. The assay was immunoSEQ multiplex PCR, and TCRdb's table has in-frame clones only and misses some. This sample has nearly 1 million clones, with roughly 72% found just once. Material for sequencing was memory CD4+ T cells sorted from blood. Subset indicated: CD45RA-negative fraction. The receptor set was obtained from a young man in good health.

In this sample, this clone turned up a few times. This chain joins TRBV18 and TRBJ2-5; the match to TRBD1 covers 9 bases. Per germline, CDR1 KGHSH and CDR2 LQKENI. Trimming took 5 bases from V and 4 from J; bases not matched to a gene: 2. The CDR3 is 13 residues long. In DNA form, the CDR3 reads TGTGCCAGCTCAAAGGGACAGGGAGAGACCCAGTACTTC. Its translation is CASSKGQGETQYF.

The chain employs TRBV7-9 and TRBJ2-5; D unresolved. Germline CDR1 SEHNR, CDR2 FQNEAQ (reference sequence). CDR3 length: 13 residues. V was trimmed by 1 base and J by 7 bases, leaving 10 bases between them. The CDR3 sequence: CASSLEGRRTQYF. The CDR3 DNA reads TGTGCCAGCAGCTTAGAGGGCAGGCGGACCCAGTACTTC.

V gene TRBV5-6 combines with J gene TRBJ2-7; D might be TRBD1 (6 bases). Germline V gene lookup returns CDR1 SGHDT and CDR2 YYEEEE. This CDR3 contains 15 residues. The V gene lost 1 base and the J gene lost 0 bases, with 11 bases spanning the gap. As DNA, the CDR3 is TGTGCCAGCAGCTTGAACAGGGTGTTCTCCTACGAGCAGTACTTC. It is translated as CASSLNRVFSYEQYF.

This clone was seen once. The chain recombines TRBV19 with TRBJ2-1; 9 bases are shared with TRBD1. Per germline, CDR1 LNHDA and CDR2 SQIVND (reference sequence). This CDR3 has 15 amino acids. Trimming took 4 bases from V and 3 from J; bases not matched to a gene: 4. The chain's CDR3 is CASSTGQGGYNEQFF. DNA of the CDR3: TGTGCCAGTAGTACGGGACAGGGCGGCTACAATGAGCAGTTCTTC.

The chain is built from TRBV12-5 and TRBJ2-1; D possibly corresponds to TRBD2 (6 bases). The germline V gene has CDR1 LGHNT and CDR2 FRNRAP. The CDR3 has 15 amino acids. Trimming removed 4 bases at V and 7 bases at J, with 17 bases between. DNA for the CDR3: TGTGCTAGTGGTTACCCCGCAAAGGCGGGGAATGAGCAGTTCTTC. Protein: CASGYPAKAGNEQFF. Full variable domain (outside the CDR3, taken from reference TRBV12-5 and TRBJ2-1): DARVTQTPRHKVTEMGQEVTMRCQPILGHNTVFWYRQTMMQGLELLAYFRNRAPLDDSGMPKDRFSAEMPDATLATLKIQPSEPRDSAVYFCASGYPAKAGNEQFFGPGTRLTVL.

To note about this clone: A far larger clone differs by one base, so this is likely a read error. The chain has TRBV6-5 and TRBJ1-1; D unresolved. Germline V gene sequence: CDR1 MNHEY, CDR2 SVGAGI. The CDR3 is made up of 13 amino acids. V was pared by 2 bases and J by 0 bases, with 4 bases between. The CDR3 sequence: CASSYRVNTEAFF. CDR3 in DNA: TGTGCCAGCAGTTACAGGGTGAACACTGAAGCTTTCTTT.

This clone was seen a few times. The chain is built from TRBV6-1 and TRBJ2-7; D possibly uses TRBD1 or TRBD2 (5 bases each). Looked up from germline, CDR1 is MNHNS and CDR2 is SASEGT. Trimming removed 10 bases at V and 3 bases at J, with 19 bases between. The CDR3 runs to 14 residues. The CDR3 here is CATHLGTEDYEQYF. The CDR3 DNA reads as TGTGCCACCCATCTGGGGACCGAGGACTACGAGCAGTACTTC.

The chain links TRBV7-2 to TRBJ1-2; 7 bases are shared with TRBD1. After removal of 5 bases from V and 6 bases from J, the junction contained 6 bases not matched to a gene. The CDR3 is made up of 13 amino acids. The germline V gene encodes CDR1 SGHTA and CDR2 FQGNSA. This CDR3 is CASSRQGSDGYTF. DNA for the CDR3: TGTGCCAGCAGCCGACAGGGATCAGATGGCTACACCTTC.